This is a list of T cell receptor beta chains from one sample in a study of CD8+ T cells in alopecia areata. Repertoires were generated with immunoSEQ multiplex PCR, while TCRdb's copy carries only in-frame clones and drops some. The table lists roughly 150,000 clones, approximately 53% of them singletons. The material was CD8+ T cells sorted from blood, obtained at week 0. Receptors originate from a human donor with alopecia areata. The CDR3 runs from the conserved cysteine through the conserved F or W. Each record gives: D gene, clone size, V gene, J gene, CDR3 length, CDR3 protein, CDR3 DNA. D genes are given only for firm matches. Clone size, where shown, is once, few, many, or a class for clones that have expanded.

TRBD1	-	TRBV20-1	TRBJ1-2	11	CSAPGGGGYTF	TGCAGTGCTCCAGGGGGAGGTGGCTACACCTTC
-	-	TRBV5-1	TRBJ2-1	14	CASSSRDPSNEQFF	TGCGCCAGCAGCTCCCGGGACCCCAGCAATGAGCAGTTCTTC
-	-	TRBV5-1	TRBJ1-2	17	CASSSVGIQTPNYGYTF	TGCGCCAGCAGCTCCGTAGGGATCCAAACGCCTAACTATGGCTACACCTTC
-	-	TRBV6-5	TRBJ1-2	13	CASSYQLGYGYTF	TGTGCCAGCAGTTACCAGTTGGGCTATGGCTACACCTTC
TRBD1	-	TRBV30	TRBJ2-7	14	CAWSIWTGAYEQYF	TGTGCCTGGAGTATCTGGACAGGGGCCTACGAGCAGTACTTC
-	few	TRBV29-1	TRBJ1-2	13	CSVEDLDNYGYTF	TGCAGCGTTGAAGATTTAGATAACTATGGCTACACCTTC
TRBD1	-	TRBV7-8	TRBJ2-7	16	CASSLGGTERTYEQYF	TGTGCCAGCAGCTTAGGAGGGACAGAGAGGACCTACGAGCAGTACTTC
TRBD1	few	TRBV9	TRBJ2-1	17	CASSVALTGGNYNEQFF	TGTGCCAGCAGCGTAGCCCTCACAGGGGGGAACTACAATGAGCAGTTCTTC
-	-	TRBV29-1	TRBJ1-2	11	CSVVREGGYTF	TGCAGCGTTGTACGGGAGGGCGGCTACACCTTC
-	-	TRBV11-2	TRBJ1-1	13	CASSLGGDTEAFF	TGTGCCAGCAGCTTAGGAGGGGACACTGAAGCTTTCTTT
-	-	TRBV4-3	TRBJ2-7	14	CASSLDRASYEQYF	TGCGCCAGCAGCCTCGACCGGGCTTCCTACGAGCAGTACTTC
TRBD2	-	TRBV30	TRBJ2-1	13	CAWTGTSGNEQFF	TGTGCCTGGACCGGGACTAGCGGCAATGAGCAGTTCTTC
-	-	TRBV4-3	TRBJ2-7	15	CASSQGRHADYEQYF	TGCGCCAGCAGCCAAGGTCGGCACGCGGATTACGAGCAGTACTTC
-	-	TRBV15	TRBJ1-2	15	CATSRDRAAEYGYTF	TGTGCCACCAGCAGAGATCGGGCAGCAGAATATGGCTACACCTTC
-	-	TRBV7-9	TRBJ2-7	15	CASSLIQGRTYEQYF	TGTGCCAGCAGCTTAATACAGGGCCGGACCTACGAGCAGTACTTC
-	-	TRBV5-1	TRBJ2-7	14	CASSAGTEYYEQYF	TGCGCCAGCAGCGCCGGGACGGAGTACTACGAGCAGTACTTC
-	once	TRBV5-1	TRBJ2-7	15	CASSLDKGPTYEQYF	TGCGCCAGCAGCTTGGATAAGGGGCCGACCTACGAGCAGTACTTC
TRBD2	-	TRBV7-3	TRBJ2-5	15	CASSSGTSGQETQYF	TGTGCCAGCAGTTCCGGGACTAGCGGCCAAGAGACCCAGTACTTC
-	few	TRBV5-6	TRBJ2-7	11	CASSGGYEQYF	TGTGCCAGCAGCGGGGGCTACGAGCAGTACTTC
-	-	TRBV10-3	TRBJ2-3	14	CAISGTSGRDTQYF	TGTGCCATCAGCGGGACATCAGGAAGAGATACGCAGTATTTT
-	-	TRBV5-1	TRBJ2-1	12	CASSLAGNEQFF	TGCGCCAGCAGCTTGGCAGGAAATGAGCAGTTCTTC
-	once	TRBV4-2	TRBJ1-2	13	CASSQAGVHGYTF	TGTGCCAGCAGCCAAGCAGGGGTGCATGGCTACACCTTC
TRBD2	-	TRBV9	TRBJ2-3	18	CASGTGTSGFFSTDTQYF	TGTGCCAGCGGCACCGGGACTAGCGGGTTTTTTAGCACAGATACGCAGTATTTT
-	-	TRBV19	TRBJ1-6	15	CASTSGQGGNSPLHF	TGTGCCAGTACTAGCGGGCAGGGTGGTAATTCACCCCTCCACTTT
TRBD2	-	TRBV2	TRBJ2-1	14	CASSGTSGGHEQFF	TGTGCCAGCAGTGGGACTAGCGGGGGCCATGAGCAGTTCTTC
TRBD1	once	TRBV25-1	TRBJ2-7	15	CASSEFSGQGYEQYF	TGTGCCAGCAGTGAATTCTCTGGACAGGGGTACGAGCAGTACTTC
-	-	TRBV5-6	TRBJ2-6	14	CASSWASGANVLTF	TGTGCCAGCAGCTGGGCATCTGGGGCCAACGTCCTGACTTTC
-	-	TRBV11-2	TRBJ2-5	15	CASSLAGTSGETQYF	TGTGCCAGCAGCTTAGCCGGGACAAGCGGAGAGACCCAGTACTTC
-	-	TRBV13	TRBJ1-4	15	CASSRLTAANEKLFF	TGTGCCAGCAGCCGCCTGACAGCGGCTAATGAAAAACTGTTTTTT